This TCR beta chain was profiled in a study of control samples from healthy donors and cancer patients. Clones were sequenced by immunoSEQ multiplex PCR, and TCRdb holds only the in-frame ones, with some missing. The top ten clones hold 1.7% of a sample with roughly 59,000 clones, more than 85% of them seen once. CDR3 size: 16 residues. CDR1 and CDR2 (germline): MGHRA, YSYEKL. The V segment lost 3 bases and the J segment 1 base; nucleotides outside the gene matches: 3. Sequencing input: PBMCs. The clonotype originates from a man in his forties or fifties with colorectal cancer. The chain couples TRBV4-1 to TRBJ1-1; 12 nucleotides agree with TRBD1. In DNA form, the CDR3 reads TGCGCCAGCAGCCAGGGACAGGGGGCGAGGAACACTGAAGCTTTCTTT. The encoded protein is CASSQGQGARNTEAFF.